These T cell receptor beta chains were read from a single sample in a study of blood T cell repertoires in COVID-19. Sequenced by immunoSEQ multiplex PCR; TCRdb stores in-frame clones only, minus some. Of some 370,000 clones listed, roughly 90% were seen once; the top ten hold 1% to 1.5%. Sequencing was done on a sample of peripheral blood. These TCRs come from a man aged 35 to 55 with acute or convalescent COVID-19. The CDR3 runs from the conserved cysteine through the conserved F or W. D genes are given only for firm matches. Some rows mark clone size as missing; the rest say once, few, many or name a class of expanded clone.

TRBV5-1	TRBJ1-2	-	-	CASRRDGNYGYTF	TGCGCCAGCCGCCGGGATGGTAACTATGGCTACACCTTC
TRBV11-3	TRBJ2-1	once	TRBD2	CASSLSWRSGSYNEQFF	TGTGCCAGCAGCTTATCCTGGCGTAGCGGGAGTTACAATGAGCAGTTCTTC
TRBV2	TRBJ2-1	-	TRBD2	CASSTGTSGYNEQFF	TGTGCCAGCAGTACTGGGACTAGCGGATACAATGAGCAGTTCTTC
TRBV4-1	TRBJ2-5	-	TRBD2	CASSQWNSGTYQETQYF	TGCGCCAGCAGCCAATGGAATAGCGGGACGTACCAAGAGACCCAGTACTTC
TRBV18	TRBJ1-5	once	-	CASSPRQSNQPQHF	TGTGCCAGCTCACCGAGACAGAGCAATCAGCCCCAGCATTTT
TRBV5-1	TRBJ2-7	-	-	CASSADYEQYF	TGCGCCAGCAGCGCAGACTACGAGCAGTACTTC
TRBV24-1	TRBJ2-1	-	TRBD2	CATSDFGLAGATDSYNEQFF	TGTGCCACCAGTGATTTCGGACTAGCGGGAGCGACTGACTCCTACAATGAGCAGTTCTTC
TRBV10-1	TRBJ2-1	-	TRBD2	CASSVASGINEQFF	TGCGCCAGCAGTGTGGCTAGCGGGATAAATGAGCAGTTCTTC
TRBV12-3/TRBV12-4	TRBJ1-1	-	-	CASSLRGSTEAFF	TGTGCCAGCAGTTTAAGGGGTTCGACTGAAGCTTTCTTT
TRBV3-1/TRBV3-2	TRBJ1-2	-	-	CASSDIGGQLNYGYTF	TGTGCCAGCAGCGACATAGGAGGGCAACTTAACTATGGCTACACCTTC
TRBV2	TRBJ2-1	-	-	CASSVYNEQFF	TGTGCCAGCAGCGTCTACAATGAGCAGTTCTTC
TRBV30	TRBJ2-7	-	-	CAWSRGSSPEQYF	TGTGCCTGGAGTAGGGGGAGCTCCCCCGAGCAGTACTTC
TRBV4-3	TRBJ2-3	-	-	CASSQELRTLPTDTQYF	TGCGCCAGCAGCCAAGAACTGCGGACTCTGCCCACAGATACGCAGTATTTT
TRBV13	TRBJ2-7	-	TRBD2	CASSSGLAGGTGYEQYF	TGTGCCAGCAGCTCGGGACTAGCGGGAGGGACCGGTTACGAGCAGTACTTC
TRBV24-1	TRBJ2-2	once	TRBD1	CATSPGTDTGELFF	TGTGCCACCAGTCCCGGGACAGACACCGGGGAGCTGTTTTTT
TRBV2	TRBJ2-7	-	-	CASSHYEQYF	TGTGCCAGCAGTCACTACGAGCAGTACTTC
TRBV7-9	TRBJ1-5	-	TRBD1	CASSHGTAHSNQPQHF	TGTGCCAGCAGCCATGGGACAGCCCATAGCAATCAGCCCCAGCATTTT
TRBV5-1	TRBJ1-6	-	TRBD1	CASSFLERTGPLSGSPLHF	TGCGCCAGCAGCTTCCTTGAAAGGACAGGACCTCTTTCGGGTTCACCCCTCCACTTT
TRBV6-5	TRBJ1-1	-	-	CASSYSRLYSEAFF	TGTGCCAGCAGTTACTCGCGACTCTACTCTGAAGCTTTCTTT
TRBV12-3/TRBV12-4	TRBJ2-7	-	-	CASSFREFSEQYF	TGTGCCAGCAGTTTCAGGGAATTCTCCGAGCAGTACTTC
TRBV25-1	TRBJ2-2	-	-	CASSEAETGTPGELFF	TGTGCCAGCAGTGAAGCGGAGACAGGGACTCCGGGGGAGCTGTTTTTT
TRBV6-2/TRBV6-3	TRBJ2-1	-	TRBD2	CASSIASGSHNEQFF	TGTGCCAGCAGTATTGCTAGCGGGAGCCACAATGAGCAGTTCTTC
TRBV6-5	TRBJ2-1	-	TRBD2	CASRRTTAGEQFF	TGTGCCAGCAGACGGACAACAGCGGGAGAGCAGTTCTTC
TRBV7-9	TRBJ1-2	-	-	CASQSGGYGYTF	TGTGCCAGCCAGAGCGGAGGCTATGGCTACACCTTC
TRBV9	TRBJ1-6	few	-	CASTADSQANYNSPLHF	TGTGCCAGCACCGCAGATTCCCAGGCTAACTATAATTCACCCCTCCACTTT
TRBV24-1	TRBJ1-4	-	-	CATSDFWGVYGATNEKLFF	TGTGCCACCAGTGATTTTTGGGGAGTATACGGTGCAACTAATGAAAAACTGTTTTTT
TRBV24-1	TRBJ1-1	-	TRBD1	CATSDSPGQGSTEAFF	TGTGCCACCAGTGATTCCCCGGGACAGGGGTCCACTGAAGCTTTCTTT
TRBV28	TRBJ1-2	-	TRBD1	CASRGDRGRQVYGYTF	TGTGCCAGCAGAGGGGACAGGGGGCGGCAGGTCTATGGCTACACCTTC
TRBV29-1	TRBJ1-1	-	-	CSGVRQANTEAFF	TGCAGCGGAGTCCGACAGGCGAACACTGAAGCTTTCTTT
TRBV7-9	TRBJ2-7	-	TRBD1	CASSPKTRGQLNEQYF	TGTGCCAGCAGCCCGAAAACGAGGGGACAGCTCAACGAGCAGTACTTC
TRBV6-2/TRBV6-3	TRBJ1-5	-	TRBD1	CASSRGDRGAQPQHF	TGTGCCAGCAGCCGGGGAGACAGGGGGGCTCAGCCCCAGCATTTT
TRBV30	TRBJ1-6	-	TRBD1	CAWGGTGNSPLHF	TGTGCCTGGGGGGGGACAGGAAATTCACCCCTCCACTTT
TRBV6-1	TRBJ1-2	-	-	CASSDSGAGAEYYGYTF	TGTGCCAGCAGTGATTCGGGGGCGGGGGCTGAGTACTATGGCTACACCTTC